The source of this TCR beta chain is a study of blood T cell repertoires in COVID-19. Study details: Acute and convalescent COVID-19 specimens originated in the United States, Italy and Spain. The cDNA or gDNA used as material had been derived from T cells, B-cell-depleted T cells, or PBMCs.

Per germline, CDR1 SGHNT and CDR2 YENEEA. CDR3 length equals 18 residues. V was clipped by 4 bases and J by 0 bases; unmatched bases: 12. Measured with immunoSEQ multiplex PCR; TCRdb has only the in-frame clones, and not every one. The data hold 150,000 to 180,000 clones, with less than 90% observed a single time. This clonotype originated in a woman aged 70-85 years with acute or convalescent COVID-19. V usage is TRBV11-3 and J usage is TRBJ1-5; 7 positions match TRBD1. Source material: peripheral blood. DNA of the CDR3: TGTGCCAGCAGCTGGGACAGCATCAGTCAATATAGCAATCAGCCCCAGCATTTT. Translation gives CASSWDSISQYSNQPQHF.